Below, one TCR beta chain is given with its context. Its antigen is as yet unknown. Trimming cost V 10 bases and J 5 bases; bases outside gene matches: 13. This CDR3 has 15 amino acids. The germline V gene encodes CDR1 ENHRY and CDR2 SYGVKD. The sample originates from a study of T cells in localized non-small cell lung cancer. Study findings and constraints: Clonality of T cells reached its maximum in uninvolved adjacent lung, surpassing tumor. Sequencing was limited to one tumor region, leaving the possibility of heterogeneity open. In adjacent lung, a median around 52 of the top 100 tumor clones were found. Prolonged overall survival went with higher T cell density in the blood.

Sequenced by immunoSEQ multiplex PCR; TCRdb stores in-frame clones only, minus some. The sample has about 92,000 clones; just over 90% are singletons. This material consisted of PBMCs, taken before any cancer treatment. This sequence was found in a woman aged 35-70 years with stage II squamous cell lung carcinoma. This chain connects TRBV10-3 to TRBJ2-7; 11 nucleotides match TRBD2. In nucleotides, the CDR3 is TGTGCCACAAAGGGAACTAGCGGGAGAACAAACGAGCAGTACTTC. Its translation is CATKGTSGRTNEQYF.